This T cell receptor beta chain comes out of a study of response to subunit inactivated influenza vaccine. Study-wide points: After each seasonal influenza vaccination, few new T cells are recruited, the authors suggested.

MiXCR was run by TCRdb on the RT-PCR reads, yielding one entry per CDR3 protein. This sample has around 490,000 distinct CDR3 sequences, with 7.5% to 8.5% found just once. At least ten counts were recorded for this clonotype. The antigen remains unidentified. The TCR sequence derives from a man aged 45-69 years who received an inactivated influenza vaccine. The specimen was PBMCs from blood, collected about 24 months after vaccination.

The CDR3 sequence: CASSLVGGPTDTQYF. The CDR3 region has the DNA TGTGCCAGCAGTTTAGTGGGGGGGCCCACAGATACGCAGTATTTT. The chain combines TRBV27 with TRBJ2-3, with a tentative D call TRBD2 (7 bases). V was cut by 2 bases and J by 2 bases, with 11 bases left in between. The CDR3 sequence is 15 residues long. The germline V gene has CDR1 MNHEY and CDR2 SMNVEV (reference sequence).